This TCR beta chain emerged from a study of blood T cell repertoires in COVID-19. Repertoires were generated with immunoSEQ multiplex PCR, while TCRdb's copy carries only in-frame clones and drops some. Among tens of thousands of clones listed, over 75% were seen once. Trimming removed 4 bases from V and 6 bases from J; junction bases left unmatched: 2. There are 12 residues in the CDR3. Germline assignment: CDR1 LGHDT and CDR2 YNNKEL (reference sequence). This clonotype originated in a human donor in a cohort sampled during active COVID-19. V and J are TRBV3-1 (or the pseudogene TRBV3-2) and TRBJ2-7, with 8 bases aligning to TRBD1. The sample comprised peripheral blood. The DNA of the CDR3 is TGTGCCAGCAGCCGAACAGGGGGCGAGCAGTACTTC. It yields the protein CASSRTGGEQYF.